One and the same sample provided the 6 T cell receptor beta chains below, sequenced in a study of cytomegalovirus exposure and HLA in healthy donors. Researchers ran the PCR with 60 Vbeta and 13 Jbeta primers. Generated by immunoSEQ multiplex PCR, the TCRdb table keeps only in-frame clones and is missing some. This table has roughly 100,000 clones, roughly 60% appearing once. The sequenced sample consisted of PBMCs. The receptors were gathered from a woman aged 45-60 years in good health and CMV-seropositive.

This CDR3 is CASSQERTSGGTVFYEQYF. In DNA form, the CDR3 reads TGCGCCAGCAGCCAAGAAAGGACTAGCGGGGGGACTGTTTTCTACGAGCAGTACTTC. V is TRBV4-3 and J is TRBJ2-7; TRBD2 matches at 14 bases. This CDR3 contains 19 residues. The V gene end was trimmed by 0 bases and the J gene end by 3 bases; junction bases not matched to a gene: 10. From germline, CDR1 is LGHNA and CDR2 YSLEER.

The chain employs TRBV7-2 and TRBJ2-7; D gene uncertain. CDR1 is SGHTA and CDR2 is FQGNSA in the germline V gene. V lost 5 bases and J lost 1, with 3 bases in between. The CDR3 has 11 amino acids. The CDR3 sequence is CASSRSYEQYF. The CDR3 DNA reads TGTGCCAGCAGCCGTTCCTACGAGCAGTACTTC.

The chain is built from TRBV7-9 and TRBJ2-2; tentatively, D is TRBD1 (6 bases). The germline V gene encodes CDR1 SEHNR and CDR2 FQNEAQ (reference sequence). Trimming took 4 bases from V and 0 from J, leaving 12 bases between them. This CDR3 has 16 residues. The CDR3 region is CASSSQGSANTGELFF. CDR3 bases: TGTGCCAGCAGCTCACAGGGTTCTGCGAACACCGGGGAGCTGTTTTTT.

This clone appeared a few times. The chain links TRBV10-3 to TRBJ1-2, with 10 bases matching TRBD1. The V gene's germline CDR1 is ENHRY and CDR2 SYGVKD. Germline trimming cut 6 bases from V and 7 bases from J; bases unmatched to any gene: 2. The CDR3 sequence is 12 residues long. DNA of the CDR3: TGTGCCATCAGGACAGGGGGCGTTGGCTACACCTTC. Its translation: CAIRTGGVGYTF.

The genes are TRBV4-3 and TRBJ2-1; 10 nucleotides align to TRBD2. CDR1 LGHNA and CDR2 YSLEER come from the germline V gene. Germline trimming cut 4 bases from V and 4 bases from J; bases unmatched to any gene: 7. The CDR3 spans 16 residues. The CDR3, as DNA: TGCGCCAGCAGCCTCCAACTAGCGGGGAAATACAATGAGCAGTTCTTC. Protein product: CASSLQLAGKYNEQFF.

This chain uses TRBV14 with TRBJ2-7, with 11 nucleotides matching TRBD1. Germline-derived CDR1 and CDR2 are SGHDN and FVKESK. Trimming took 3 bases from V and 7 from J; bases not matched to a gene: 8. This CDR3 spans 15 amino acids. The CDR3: CASSQVTGTGGEQYF. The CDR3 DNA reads TGTGCCAGCAGCCAGGTCACCGGGACAGGGGGAGAGCAGTACTTC.